This is a list of T cell receptor beta chains from one sample in a study of vaccination effects on CD4 cells after COVID-19. The antigens for these receptors are not known. Generated by immunoSEQ multiplex PCR, the TCRdb table keeps only in-frame clones and is missing some. Here the sample spans about 48,000 clones, more than 65% being singletons. Here the sequenced sample was CD4+ T cells from PBMCs cultured without peptide, taken before COVID-19 vaccination. The receptor set was obtained from a human donor who received a COVID-19 vaccine. The CDR3 runs from the conserved cysteine through the conserved F or W. Each record gives: CDR3 protein, CDR3 DNA, J gene, clone size, V gene, D gene. A D gene is named only where the DNA matches it firmly. The size field is filled for only some rows; it gives once, few, many or a size class.

CDR3aa: CASSQDPGNLGYTF; CDR3nt: TGTGCCAGCAGCCAAGATCCAGGGAATTTAGGCTACACCTTC; j_gene: TRBJ1-2; abundance: NA; v_gene: TRBV3-1/TRBV3-2; d_gene: NA
CDR3aa: CASSPIQGGEQYF; CDR3nt: TGTGCCAGCTCACCGATACAGGGTGGCGAGCAGTACTTC; j_gene: TRBJ2-7; abundance: NA; v_gene: TRBV18; d_gene: NA
CDR3aa: CASSYLRGGAYNEQFF; CDR3nt: TGTGCCAGCAGTTACCTAAGGGGGGGGGCCTACAATGAGCAGTTCTTC; j_gene: TRBJ2-1; abundance: NA; v_gene: TRBV6-5; d_gene: NA
CDR3aa: CASSQEWGTSNEQFF; CDR3nt: TGCGCCAGCAGCCAAGAGTGGGGGACTTCGAATGAGCAGTTCTTC; j_gene: TRBJ2-1; abundance: NA; v_gene: TRBV4-1; d_gene: NA
CDR3aa: CAISEPRGATSYNEQFF; CDR3nt: TGTGCCATCAGTGAGCCTCGCGGGGCGACCTCCTACAATGAGCAGTTCTTC; j_gene: TRBJ2-1; abundance: NA; v_gene: TRBV10-3; d_gene: NA
CDR3aa: CASSTHRVLKTQYF; CDR3nt: TGTGCCAGCAGCACCCATAGGGTTCTGAAGACCCAGTACTTC; j_gene: TRBJ2-5; abundance: few; v_gene: TRBV3-1/TRBV3-2; d_gene: NA
CDR3aa: CASSLKGGPGTQYF; CDR3nt: TGTGCCAGCAGCTTGAAGGGCGGGCCGGGGACCCAGTACTTC; j_gene: TRBJ2-5; abundance: NA; v_gene: TRBV5-4; d_gene: NA
CDR3aa: CASSFSGRWQETQYF; CDR3nt: TGTGCCAGCAGTTTCAGCGGGAGATGGCAAGAGACCCAGTACTTC; j_gene: TRBJ2-5; abundance: once; v_gene: TRBV27; d_gene: TRBD2
CDR3aa: CASSPGALVLNTEAFF; CDR3nt: TGTGCCAGCAGCCCAGGTGCGTTGGTGTTGAACACTGAAGCTTTCTTT; j_gene: TRBJ1-1; abundance: NA; v_gene: TRBV13; d_gene: NA
CDR3aa: CASSQVGTGFRNTIYF; CDR3nt: TGTGCCAGCAGCCAAGTCGGGACAGGGTTCAGAAACACCATATATTTT; j_gene: TRBJ1-3; abundance: NA; v_gene: TRBV3-1/TRBV3-2; d_gene: TRBD1
CDR3aa: CATSRDPKGELFF; CDR3nt: TGTGCCACCAGCAGAGATCCTAAGGGGGAGCTGTTTTTT; j_gene: TRBJ2-2; abundance: NA; v_gene: TRBV15; d_gene: NA
CDR3aa: CASSFQNRVNEQFF; CDR3nt: TGTGCCAGCAGCTTTCAGAATCGGGTGAATGAGCAGTTCTTC; j_gene: TRBJ2-1; abundance: NA; v_gene: TRBV7-2; d_gene: NA
CDR3aa: CASSLGGRDQETQYF; CDR3nt: TGTGCCAGCAGCTTAGGCGGACGCGACCAAGAGACCCAGTACTTC; j_gene: TRBJ2-5; abundance: NA; v_gene: TRBV7-2; d_gene: NA
CDR3aa: CAWMKDSHGYTF; CDR3nt: TGTGCCTGGATGAAGGACTCACATGGCTACACCTTC; j_gene: TRBJ1-2; abundance: NA; v_gene: TRBV30; d_gene: NA
CDR3aa: CASSLTGSQETQYF; CDR3nt: TGTGCCAGCAGCTTAACAGGGAGTCAAGAGACCCAGTACTTC; j_gene: TRBJ2-5; abundance: NA; v_gene: TRBV11-3; d_gene: NA
CDR3aa: CASSQGGSTEAFF; CDR3nt: TGTGCCAGCAGCCAAGGAGGGAGCACTGAAGCTTTCTTT; j_gene: TRBJ1-1; abundance: once; v_gene: TRBV3-1/TRBV3-2; d_gene: NA
CDR3aa: CASSQSPRTGGDEQYF; CDR3nt: TGCGCCAGCAGCCAATCCCCCCGGACAGGGGGCGACGAGCAGTACTTC; j_gene: TRBJ2-7; abundance: once; v_gene: TRBV4-1; d_gene: TRBD1
CDR3aa: CASSIRQGWETQYF; CDR3nt: TGTGCCAGCAGCATACGACAGGGCTGGGAGACCCAGTACTTC; j_gene: TRBJ2-5; abundance: NA; v_gene: TRBV14; d_gene: TRBD1
CDR3aa: CASSSTGLGETTGELFF; CDR3nt: TGTGCCAGCAGTTCCACCGGTTTAGGGGAGACCACCGGGGAGCTGTTTTTT; j_gene: TRBJ2-2; abundance: NA; v_gene: TRBV27; d_gene: NA
CDR3aa: CASTRLGPSSGNTIYF; CDR3nt: TGTGCCAGCACCCGCCTTGGTCCTAGCTCTGGAAACACCATATATTTT; j_gene: TRBJ1-3; abundance: NA; v_gene: TRBV7-9; d_gene: NA
CDR3aa: CASSPRDRGDTGELFF; CDR3nt: TGTGCCAGCAGCCCCAGGGACAGGGGGGACACCGGGGAGCTGTTTTTT; j_gene: TRBJ2-2; abundance: once; v_gene: TRBV3-1/TRBV3-2; d_gene: TRBD1
CDR3aa: CASSLAELAGDWSSYNEQFF; CDR3nt: TGTGCCAGCAGCTTAGCAGAACTAGCGGGAGACTGGAGCTCCTACAATGAGCAGTTCTTC; j_gene: TRBJ2-1; abundance: few; v_gene: TRBV7-2; d_gene: TRBD2
CDR3aa: CASSSSSGWPNEKLFF; CDR3nt: TGCGCCAGCAGCTCCTCCTCAGGGTGGCCTAATGAAAAACTGTTTTTT; j_gene: TRBJ1-4; abundance: NA; v_gene: TRBV5-1; d_gene: NA
CDR3aa: CASSHPPGGDTIYF; CDR3nt: TGTGCCAGCAGCCACCCCCCCGGGGGGGACACCATATATTTT; j_gene: TRBJ1-3; abundance: NA; v_gene: TRBV7-2; d_gene: NA
CDR3aa: CASSHASSGNTIYF; CDR3nt: TGCGCCAGCAGCCACGCCAGCTCTGGAAACACCATATATTTT; j_gene: TRBJ1-3; abundance: NA; v_gene: TRBV4-1; d_gene: NA
CDR3aa: CASIRGLNTEAFF; CDR3nt: TGTGCCAGCATCCGGGGCTTGAACACTGAAGCTTTCTTT; j_gene: TRBJ1-1; abundance: NA; v_gene: TRBV12-3/TRBV12-4; d_gene: NA
CDR3aa: CASSFLTGRVYEQYF; CDR3nt: TGTGCCAGCAGTTTTCTCACCGGGAGGGTTTACGAGCAGTACTTC; j_gene: TRBJ2-7; abundance: NA; v_gene: TRBV28; d_gene: TRBD2
CDR3aa: CASSLRQREQFF; CDR3nt: TGTGCCAGCAGTTTAAGGCAGCGTGAGCAGTTCTTC; j_gene: TRBJ2-1; abundance: many; v_gene: TRBV6-6; d_gene: NA
CDR3aa: CASSSEGYGYTF; CDR3nt: TGTGCCAGCAGTAGTGAGGGCTATGGCTACACCTTC; j_gene: TRBJ1-2; abundance: NA; v_gene: TRBV28; d_gene: NA
CDR3aa: CASSQRPLAASYNEQFF; CDR3nt: TGTGCCAGCAGCCAAAGGCCACTAGCAGCCTCCTACAATGAGCAGTTCTTC; j_gene: TRBJ2-1; abundance: NA; v_gene: TRBV3-1/TRBV3-2; d_gene: NA
CDR3aa: CASRHGADQETQYF; CDR3nt: TGTGCCAGCAGGCACGGGGCGGACCAAGAGACCCAGTACTTC; j_gene: TRBJ2-5; abundance: NA; v_gene: TRBV6-5; d_gene: NA
CDR3aa: CSALRREQFF; CDR3nt: TGCAGCGCCCTTCGTAGAGAGCAGTTCTTC; j_gene: TRBJ2-1; abundance: NA; v_gene: TRBV29-1; d_gene: NA
CDR3aa: CASSPPSQGRGEKLFF; CDR3nt: TGTGCCAGCTCACCACCGTCGCAGGGGCGGGGGGAAAAACTGTTTTTT; j_gene: TRBJ1-4; abundance: NA; v_gene: TRBV18; d_gene: NA
CDR3aa: CASSYDPNYGYTF; CDR3nt: TGTGCCAGCAGCTATGACCCGAACTATGGCTACACCTTC; j_gene: TRBJ1-2; abundance: NA; v_gene: TRBV2; d_gene: NA
CDR3aa: CASSVELNTEAFF; CDR3nt: TGTGCCAGCAGCGTAGAGCTGAACACTGAAGCTTTCTTT; j_gene: TRBJ1-1; abundance: NA; v_gene: TRBV9; d_gene: NA
CDR3aa: CASSDSLAGGADTQYF; CDR3nt: TGTGCCAGCAGTGACTCACTAGCGGGAGGGGCAGATACGCAGTATTTT; j_gene: TRBJ2-3; abundance: NA; v_gene: TRBV9; d_gene: TRBD2
CDR3aa: CASSPGTSGWYREQYF; CDR3nt: TGTGCCAGCAGTCCCGGGACTAGCGGGTGGTATCGCGAGCAGTACTTC; j_gene: TRBJ2-7; abundance: once; v_gene: TRBV27; d_gene: TRBD2
CDR3aa: CASSQDGGSRLFF; CDR3nt: TGTGCCAGCAGCCAAGATGGGGGGTCGAGACTGTTTTTT; j_gene: TRBJ1-4; abundance: NA; v_gene: TRBV3-1/TRBV3-2; d_gene: NA
CDR3aa: CASSLGQANYGYTF; CDR3nt: TGTGCCAGCAGCTTGGGACAGGCGAACTATGGCTACACCTTC; j_gene: TRBJ1-2; abundance: NA; v_gene: TRBV5-6; d_gene: NA
CDR3aa: CSAEGSSYNEQFF; CDR3nt: TGCAGCGCGGAGGGGAGCTCCTACAATGAGCAGTTCTTC; j_gene: TRBJ2-1; abundance: NA; v_gene: TRBV29-1; d_gene: NA